The text below deals with one TCR beta chain. Its antigen is not identified. This record belongs to a study of siplizumab effects on memory and regulatory T cells. Study observations and caveats: For siplizumab cultures, the suppressive function of their proliferating Tregs was not confirmed. Siplizumab brought about a significant reduction in alloreactive sequences traceable to unstimulated CD4+ memory cells.

Method: immunoSEQ multiplex PCR; TCRdb's copy keeps in-frame clones and lacks some. Of some 100,000 clones in the sample, approximately 93% were seen once. Germline V lookup: CDR1 SGHNT, CDR2 YYREEE (reference sequence). The CDR3 totals 14 residues. V dropped 4 bases and J dropped 4 bases, with 12 bases sitting between them. This sequence originates from a human donor in good health. Sequenced: CD8+ T cells sorted from blood. This sequence joins TRBV5-4 and TRBJ2-1, with a tentative D call TRBD2 (6 bases). The DNA of the CDR3 is TGTGCCAGCAGCGCGGGGCACTGGTACAATGAGCAGTTCTTC. Residues: CASSAGHWYNEQFF.